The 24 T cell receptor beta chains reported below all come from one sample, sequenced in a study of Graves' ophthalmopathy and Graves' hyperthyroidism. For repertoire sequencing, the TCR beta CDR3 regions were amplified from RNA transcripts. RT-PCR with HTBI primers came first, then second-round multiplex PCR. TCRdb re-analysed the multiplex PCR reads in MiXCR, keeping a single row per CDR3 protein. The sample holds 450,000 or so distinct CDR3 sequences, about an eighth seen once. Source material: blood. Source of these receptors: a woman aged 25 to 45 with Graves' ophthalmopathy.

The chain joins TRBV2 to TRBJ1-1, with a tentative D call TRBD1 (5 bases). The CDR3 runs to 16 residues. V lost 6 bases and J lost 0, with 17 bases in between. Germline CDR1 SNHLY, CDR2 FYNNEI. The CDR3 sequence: CASSAGPDTLNTEAFF. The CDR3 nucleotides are TGTGCCAGCAGCGCGGGACCGGACACGCTGAACACTGAAGCTTTCTTT.

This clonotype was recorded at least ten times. The CDR3 loop is CASSFVTEEETQYF. In nucleotides, the CDR3 is TGTGCCAGCAGCTTCGTGACCGAGGAAGAGACCCAGTACTTC. This rearrangement joins TRBV7-9 to TRBJ2-5, with D unresolved. The CDR3 runs 14 residues. With 3 bases removed from V and 3 bases from J, the gap between germline ends came to 11 bases. The germline CDR1 and CDR2 sequences are SEHNR and FQNEAQ (reference sequence). The whole variable domain, filled in from reference TRBV7-9 and TRBJ2-5, reads DTGVSQNPRHKITKRGQNVTFRCDPISEHNRLYWYRQTLGQGPEFLTYFQNEAQLEKSRLLSDRFSAERPKGSFSTLEIQRTEQGDSAMYLCASSFVTEEETQYFGPGTRLLVL.

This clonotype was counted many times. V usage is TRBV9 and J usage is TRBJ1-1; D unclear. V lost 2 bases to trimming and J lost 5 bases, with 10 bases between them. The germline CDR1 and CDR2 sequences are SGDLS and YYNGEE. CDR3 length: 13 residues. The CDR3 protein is CASSVSGVTEAFF. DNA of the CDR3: TGTGCCAGCAGCGTCTCTGGGGTGACTGAAGCTTTCTTT.

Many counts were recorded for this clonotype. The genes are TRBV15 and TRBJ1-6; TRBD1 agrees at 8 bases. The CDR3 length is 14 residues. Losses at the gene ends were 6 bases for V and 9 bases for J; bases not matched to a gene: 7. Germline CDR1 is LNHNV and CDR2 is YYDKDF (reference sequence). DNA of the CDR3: TGTGCCACCAGGACCGGGACAGGTTTTTCACCCCTCCACTTT. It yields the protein CATRTGTGFSPLHF.

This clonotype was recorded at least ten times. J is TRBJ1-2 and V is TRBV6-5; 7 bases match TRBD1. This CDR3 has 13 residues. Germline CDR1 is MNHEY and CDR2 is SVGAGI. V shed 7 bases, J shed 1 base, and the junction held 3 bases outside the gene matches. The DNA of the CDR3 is TGTGCCAGCAACCCAGGGGGTAACTATGGCTACACCTTC. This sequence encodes CASNPGGNYGYTF.

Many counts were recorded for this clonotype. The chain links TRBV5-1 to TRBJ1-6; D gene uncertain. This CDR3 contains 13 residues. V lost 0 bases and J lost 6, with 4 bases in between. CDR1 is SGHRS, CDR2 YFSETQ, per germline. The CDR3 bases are TGCGCCAGCAGCTTGGAGGGTAATTCACCCCTCCACTTT. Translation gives CASSLEGNSPLHF.

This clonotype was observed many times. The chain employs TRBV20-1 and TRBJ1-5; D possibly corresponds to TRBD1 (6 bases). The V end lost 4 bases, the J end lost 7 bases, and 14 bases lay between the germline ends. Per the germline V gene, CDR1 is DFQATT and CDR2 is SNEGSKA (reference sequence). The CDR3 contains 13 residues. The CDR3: CSATGGPRQPQHF. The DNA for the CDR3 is TGCAGTGCTACCGGGGGCCCGCGGCAGCCCCAGCATTTT.

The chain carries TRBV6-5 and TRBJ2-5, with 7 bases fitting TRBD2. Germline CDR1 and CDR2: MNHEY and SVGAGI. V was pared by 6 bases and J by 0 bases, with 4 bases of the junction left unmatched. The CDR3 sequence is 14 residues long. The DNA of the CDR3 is TGTGCCAGCAGCACTAGCGTAAACCAAGAGACCCAGTACTTC. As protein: CASSTSVNQETQYF.

Here the CDR3 reads CASSAWTGVPEQYF. As DNA, the CDR3 is TGTGCCAGCAGCGCCTGGACAGGGGTCCCCGAGCAGTACTTC. V usage is TRBV7-2 and J usage is TRBJ2-7; 9 bases are shared with TRBD1. Germline values: CDR1 SGHTA, CDR2 FQGNSA. The CDR3 runs to 14 residues. The V gene end was trimmed by 5 bases and the J gene end by 6 bases; junction bases not matched to a gene: 8.

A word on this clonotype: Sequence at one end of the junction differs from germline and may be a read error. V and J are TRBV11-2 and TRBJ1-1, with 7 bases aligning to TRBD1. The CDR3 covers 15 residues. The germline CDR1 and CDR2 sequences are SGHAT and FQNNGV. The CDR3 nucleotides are TGTGCCAGCAGCTTAACAGGGGTCCCGAACACTGATGCTTTCTTT. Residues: CASSLTGVPNTDAFF.

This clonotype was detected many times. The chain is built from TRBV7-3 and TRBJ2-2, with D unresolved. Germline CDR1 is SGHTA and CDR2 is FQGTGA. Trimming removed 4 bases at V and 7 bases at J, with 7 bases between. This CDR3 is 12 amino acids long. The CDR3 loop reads CASSSEIGELFF. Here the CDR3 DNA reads TGTGCCAGCAGCTCCGAGATCGGGGAGCTGTTTTTT.

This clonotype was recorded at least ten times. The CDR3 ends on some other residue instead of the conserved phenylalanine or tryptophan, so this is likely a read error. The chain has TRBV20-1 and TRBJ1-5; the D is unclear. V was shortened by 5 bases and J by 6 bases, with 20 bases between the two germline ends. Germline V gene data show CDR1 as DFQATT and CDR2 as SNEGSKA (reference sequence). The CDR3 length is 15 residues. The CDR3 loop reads CSALIRAAGGQPQHS. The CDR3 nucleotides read TGCAGTGCTCTTATTCGGGCCGCGGGCGGTCAGCCCCAGCATTCT.

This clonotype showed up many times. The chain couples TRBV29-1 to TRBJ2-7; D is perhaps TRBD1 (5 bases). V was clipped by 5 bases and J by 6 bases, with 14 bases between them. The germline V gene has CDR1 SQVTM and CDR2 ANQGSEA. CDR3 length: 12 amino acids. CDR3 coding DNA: TGCAGCGTTACAGGATATGGTGGCGAGCAGTACTTC. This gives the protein CSVTGYGGEQYF.

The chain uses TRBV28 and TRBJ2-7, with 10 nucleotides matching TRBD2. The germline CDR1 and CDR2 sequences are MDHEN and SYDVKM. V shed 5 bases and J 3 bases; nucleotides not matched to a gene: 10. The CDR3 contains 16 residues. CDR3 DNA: TGTGCCAGCAGTATCACCCTCGGGACTAGCGTCTACGAGCAGTACTTC. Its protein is CASSITLGTSVYEQYF.

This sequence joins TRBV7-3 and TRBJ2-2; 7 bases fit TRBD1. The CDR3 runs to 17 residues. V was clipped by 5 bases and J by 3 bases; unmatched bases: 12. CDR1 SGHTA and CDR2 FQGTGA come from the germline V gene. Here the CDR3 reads CASSLLRQGTDTGELFF. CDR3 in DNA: TGTGCCAGCAGCCTCCTCCGACAGGGTACGGACACCGGGGAGCTGTTTTTT.

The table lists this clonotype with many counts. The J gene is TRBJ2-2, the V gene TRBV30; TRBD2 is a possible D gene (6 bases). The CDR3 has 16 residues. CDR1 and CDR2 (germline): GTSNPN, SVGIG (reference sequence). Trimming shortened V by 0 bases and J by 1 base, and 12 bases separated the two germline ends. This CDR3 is CAWSVPGTGNTGELFF. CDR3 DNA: TGTGCCTGGAGTGTACCCGGGACTGGGAACACCGGGGAGCTGTTTTTT.

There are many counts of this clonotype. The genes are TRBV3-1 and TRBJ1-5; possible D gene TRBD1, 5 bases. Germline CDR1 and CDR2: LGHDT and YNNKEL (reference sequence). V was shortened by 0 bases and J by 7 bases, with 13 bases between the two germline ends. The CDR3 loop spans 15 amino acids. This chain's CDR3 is CASSQDTRVAQPQHF. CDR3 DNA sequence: TGTGCCAGCAGCCAAGACACCAGGGTGGCCCAGCCCCAGCATTTT.

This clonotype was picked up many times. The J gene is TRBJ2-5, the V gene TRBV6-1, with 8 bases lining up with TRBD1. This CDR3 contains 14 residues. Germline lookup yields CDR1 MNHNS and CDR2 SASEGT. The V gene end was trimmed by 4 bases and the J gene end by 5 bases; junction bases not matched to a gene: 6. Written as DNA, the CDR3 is TGTGCCAGCAGTGCCGGACAGGGCAGGGAGACCCAGTACTTC. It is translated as CASSAGQGRETQYF.

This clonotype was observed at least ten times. CDR3 in amino acids: CASSSPTASSYEQYF. The CDR3 DNA is TGTGCCAGCAGTTCCCCGACAGCAAGCTCCTACGAGCAGTACTTC. V is TRBV27 and J is TRBJ2-7; maybe TRBD1 (5 bases). CDR1 is MNHEY and CDR2 is SMNVEV in the germline V gene (reference sequence). Trimming removed 4 bases at V and 0 bases at J, with 13 bases between. This CDR3 is 15 amino acids long.

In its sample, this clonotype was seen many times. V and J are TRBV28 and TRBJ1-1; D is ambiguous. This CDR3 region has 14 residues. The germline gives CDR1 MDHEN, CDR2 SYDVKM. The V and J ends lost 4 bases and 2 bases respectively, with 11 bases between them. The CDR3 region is CASSSFGRNTEAFF. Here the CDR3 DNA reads TGTGCCAGCAGTTCGTTCGGCCGAAACACTGAAGCTTTCTTT.

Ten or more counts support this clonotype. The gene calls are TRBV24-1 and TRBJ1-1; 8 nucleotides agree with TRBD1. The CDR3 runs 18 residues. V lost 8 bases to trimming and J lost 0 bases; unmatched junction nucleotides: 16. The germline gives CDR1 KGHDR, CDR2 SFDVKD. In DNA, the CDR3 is TGTGCCACCAAAAACAAAATCGGACAGGGAACGATGAACACTGAAGCTTTCTTT. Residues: CATKNKIGQGTMNTEAFF.

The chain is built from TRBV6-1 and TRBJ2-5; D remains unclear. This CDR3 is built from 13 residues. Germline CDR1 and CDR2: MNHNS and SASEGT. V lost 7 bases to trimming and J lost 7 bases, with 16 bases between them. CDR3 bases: TGTGCCAGCACCGACAAGGCCAGAGGGACCCAGTACTTC. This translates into CASTDKARGTQYF.

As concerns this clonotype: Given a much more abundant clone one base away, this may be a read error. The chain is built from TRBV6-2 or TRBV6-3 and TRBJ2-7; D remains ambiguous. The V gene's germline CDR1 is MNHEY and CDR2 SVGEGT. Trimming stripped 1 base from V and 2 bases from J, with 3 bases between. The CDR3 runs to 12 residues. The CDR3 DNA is TGTGCCAGCAGTTACTGGCCCTACGAGCAGTACTTC. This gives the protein CASSYWPYEQYF.

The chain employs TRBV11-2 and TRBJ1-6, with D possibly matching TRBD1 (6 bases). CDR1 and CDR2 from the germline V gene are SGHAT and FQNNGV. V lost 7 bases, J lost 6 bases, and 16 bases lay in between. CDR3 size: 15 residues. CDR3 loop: CASKSGEGGNSPLHF. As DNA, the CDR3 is TGTGCCAGCAAGTCGGGGGAAGGGGGTAATTCACCCCTCCACTTT.